One and the same sample provided the 17 T cell receptor beta chains below, sequenced in a study of T cell responses to AZD1222 COVID-19 vaccine listed by TCRdb under 2021. The intended sense of this specimen's time point label: about 28 days (+/-7) after the second vaccine dose. The library relied on the immunoSEQ multiplex PCR assay. The table comes from immuneACCESS by way of TCRdb, which keeps in-frame sequences with V and J called. Part of the clones is missing from these tables; in studies checked, under half for an unresolved V gene and the rest for unknown reasons. The sample table shows 85,000 to 100,000 clones, and roughly 89% are seen once. Of the sample, 5% is held by the ten largest clones. The source material was peripheral blood, sampled 28 days after the second AZD1222 dose. These TCRs come from an adult who received the AZD1222 COVID-19 vaccine.

Written as DNA, the CDR3 is TGCGCCAGCACTTCCTCGGGAGGTAACACTGAAGCTTTCTTT. It specifies CASTSSGGNTEAFF. V and J are TRBV5-1 and TRBJ1-1; D not certain. Germline assignment: CDR1 SGHRS and CDR2 YFSETQ. The V and J ends lost 6 bases and 2 bases respectively, with 14 bases between them. CDR3 length: 14 residues. The variable domain in full, with the rest retrieved from reference TRBV5-1 and TRBJ1-1, is KAGVTQTPRYLIKTRGQQVTLSCSPISGHRSVSWYQQTPGQGLQFLFEYFSETQRNKGNFPGRFSGRQFSNSRSEMNVSTLELGDSALYLCASTSSGGNTEAFFGQGTRLTVV.

The chain is built from TRBV18 and TRBJ2-1; 9 bases align to TRBD1. This CDR3 has 15 amino acids. CDR1 KGHSH and CDR2 LQKENI come from the germline V gene. The V segment lost 3 bases and the J segment 10 bases; nucleotides outside the gene matches: 10. DNA of the CDR3: TGTGCCAGCTCACCGTACAGGGGGCCCGGGGGAGAGCAGTTCTTC. Its protein product is CASSPYRGPGGEQFF.

This chain joins TRBV2 and TRBJ2-3; D remains ambiguous. The CDR3 contains 12 residues. The ends were cut back, 7 bases at V and 0 bases at J, with 5 bases in the middle. Germline V gene lookup returns CDR1 SNHLY and CDR2 FYNNEI. The CDR3 DNA sequence: TGTGCCAGCAAAGAGAGCACAGATACGCAGTATTTT. Its translation is CASKESTDTQYF.

This chain connects TRBV6-1 to TRBJ1-5, with unresolved D. Germline CDR1 reads MNHNS; CDR2 reads SASEGT. V lost 2 bases to trimming and J lost 7 bases, with 6 bases between them. The CDR3 length is 12 residues. Here the CDR3 reads CASSELAQPQHF. The CDR3 bases are TGTGCCAGCAGTGAATTGGCCCAGCCCCAGCATTTT.

V is TRBV5-4 and J is TRBJ2-5, with 10 bases identical to TRBD2. The J segment lost 2 bases and the V segment lost 6 bases, leaving 7 bases of the junction unmatched. Germline V gives CDR1 SGHNT, CDR2 YYREEE (reference sequence). The CDR3 is 15 amino acids. The CDR3 reads CASTEKRGGQETQYF. The DNA of the CDR3 is TGTGCCAGCACCGAAAAGCGGGGGGGTCAAGAGACCCAGTACTTC.

The chain carries TRBV24-1 and TRBJ1-5; D remains unclear. CDR3 length: 15 residues. The germline V and J ends were trimmed by 3 bases and 5 bases, with 13 bases remaining between them. CDR1 and CDR2 from the germline V gene are KGHDR and SFDVKD. Written as DNA, the CDR3 is TGTGCCACCAGTGATGGTTCCCTAGGAGATCAGCCCCAGCATTTT. Translated: CATSDGSLGDQPQHF.

The genes are TRBV12-5 and TRBJ1-2; D perhaps matches TRBD1 (5 bases). V was cut by 2 bases and J by 4 bases, with 11 bases left in between. From germline, CDR1 is LGHNT and CDR2 FRNRAP. The CDR3 is 14 residues long. Here the CDR3 reads CASGLYQGVYGYTF. In DNA, the CDR3 is TGTGCTAGTGGTTTGTACCAGGGAGTCTATGGCTACACCTTC.

The rearrangement links TRBV2 to TRBJ1-2, with D possibly TRBD1 on 5 matching bases. The germline V and J ends were trimmed by 5 bases and 10 bases, with 11 bases remaining between them. Germline loops: CDR1 SNHLY, CDR2 FYNNEI. CDR3 length equals 11 residues. This CDR3 is CASSIGRVYTF. CDR3 bases: TGTGCCAGCAGTATCGGCAGGGTCTACACCTTC.

The chain uses TRBV11-2 and TRBJ2-1; D call uncertain. Germline assignment: CDR1 SGHAT and CDR2 FQNNGV. The CDR3 consists of 13 residues. V was shortened by 1 base and J by 7 bases, with 8 bases between the two germline ends. The CDR3 spells CASSLVIGNEQFF. The CDR3 nucleotides read TGTGCCAGCAGCTTAGTTATCGGGAATGAGCAGTTCTTC.

This clone was detected once. The chain is built from TRBV10-2 and TRBJ1-3; a weak D match, TRBD1 (5 bases). The CDR3 contains 15 residues. Trimming cost V 7 bases and J 3 bases, with 16 bases left between them. Germline values: CDR1 WSHSY, CDR2 SAAADI. CDR3 protein: CASTGRGENGNTIYF. The CDR3 region has the DNA TGCGCCAGCACGGGACGGGGTGAGAATGGAAACACCATATATTTT.

The gene calls are TRBV5-4 and TRBJ2-7; 9 positions agree with TRBD2. This CDR3 region has 19 residues. The junction had 20 bases not matched to a gene; V was cut back by 4 bases and J by 3 bases. Germline V gene lookup returns CDR1 SGHNT and CDR2 YYREEE (reference sequence). Here the CDR3 reads CASSDRGLAVGGFDYEQYF. The CDR3 nucleotides are TGTGCCAGCAGCGACCGGGGACTAGCAGTCGGGGGATTTGACTACGAGCAGTACTTC.

J is TRBJ1-1 and V is TRBV5-1, with 8 bases matching TRBD1. The CDR3 extends over 14 amino acids. The J segment lost 3 bases and the V segment lost 0 bases, leaving 1 base of the junction unmatched. Germline values: CDR1 SGHRS, CDR2 YFSETQ. In DNA, the CDR3 is TGCGCCAGCAGCTTGGGGGACAGGTACACTGAAGCTTTCTTT. It specifies CASSLGDRYTEAFF. Full variable domain (outside the CDR3, taken from reference TRBV5-1 and TRBJ1-1): KAGVTQTPRYLIKTRGQQVTLSCSPISGHRSVSWYQQTPGQGLQFLFEYFSETQRNKGNFPGRFSGRQFSNSRSEMNVSTLELGDSALYLCASSLGDRYTEAFFGQGTRLTVV.

The chain links TRBV5-1 to TRBJ2-1; D might be TRBD1 or TRBD2, each matching 5 bases. Germline CDR1 reads SGHRS; CDR2 reads YFSETQ. Trimming shortened V by 0 bases and J by 3 bases, and 10 bases separated the two germline ends. The length of the CDR3 is 15 residues. This chain's CDR3 is CASSLAVGRYNEQFF. CDR3 sequence (DNA): TGCGCCAGCAGCTTGGCCGTGGGACGCTACAATGAGCAGTTCTTC.

This clone was found once. The chain carries TRBV3-1 (or the pseudogene TRBV3-2) and TRBJ2-3; unclear D gene. Germline V gene sequence: CDR1 LGHDT, CDR2 YNNKEL (reference sequence). Trimming stripped 4 bases from V and 2 bases from J, with 4 bases between. The CDR3 loop spans 12 amino acids. The CDR3 nucleotides are TGTGCCAGCAGCCTCCACACAGATACGCAGTATTTT. Translation: CASSLHTDTQYF.

CDR3 amino acids: CASSDPFRGGQPQHF. The CDR3 region has the DNA TGTGCCAGCAGTGATCCCTTCCGGGGGGGACAGCCCCAGCATTTT. V is TRBV2 and J is TRBJ1-5, with a possible D match to TRBD1 (5 bases). This CDR3 has 15 residues. Germline loops: CDR1 SNHLY, CDR2 FYNNEI. Trimming stripped 3 bases from V and 7 bases from J, with 16 bases between.

The chain is built from TRBV10-3 and TRBJ1-2, with TRBD1 identical over 7 bases. The J segment lost 2 bases and the V segment lost 3 bases, leaving 12 bases of the junction unmatched. The germline V gene has CDR1 ENHRY and CDR2 SYGVKD. The CDR3 contains 17 residues. CDR3 sequence: CAISDLLGTDKNYGYTF. CDR3 sequence (DNA): TGTGCCATCAGTGACCTTTTAGGGACAGACAAAAACTATGGCTACACCTTC.

This chain connects TRBV5-1 to TRBJ2-7; D call uncertain. Germline CDR1 reads SGHRS; CDR2 reads YFSETQ. The CDR3 has 13 amino acids. The germline V and J ends were trimmed by 3 bases and 0 bases, with 7 bases remaining between them. The CDR3 region has the DNA TGCGCCAGCAGCTCGCGGCTCTCCTACGAGCAGTACTTC. This encodes CASSSRLSYEQYF. Full variable domain (outside the CDR3, taken from reference TRBV5-1 and TRBJ2-7): KAGVTQTPRYLIKTRGQQVTLSCSPISGHRSVSWYQQTPGQGLQFLFEYFSETQRNKGNFPGRFSGRQFSNSRSEMNVSTLELGDSALYLCASSSRLSYEQYFGPGTRLTVT.